One sample yielded the 8 T cell receptor beta chains listed below, sequenced in a study of identical twins. TCRdb reprocessed the 5' RACE reads via MiXCR and lists one record per CDR3 protein. Among more than 350,000 distinct CDR3 sequences listed, about 9% were seen once. The sample taken for sequencing was naive T cells sorted from blood. The receptors were sampled from a woman aged 50 to 60 in good health.

This clonotype was observed at least ten times. The V and J genes are TRBV20-1 and TRBJ2-3, with 8 bases fitting TRBD2. Germline values: CDR1 DFQATT, CDR2 SNEGSKA (reference sequence). This CDR3 contains 16 residues. V lost 0 bases and J lost 1; bases outside the gene matches: 6. This CDR3 is CSARDLLREGTDTQYF. CDR3 coding DNA: TGCAGTGCTAGAGATCTGTTGCGGGAGGGCACAGATACGCAGTATTTT.

This clonotype was recorded a few times. V gene TRBV24-1 combines with J gene TRBJ2-7; D uncertain. Germline V CDR1 and CDR2: KGHDR, SFDVKD. V was shortened by 9 bases and J by 6 bases, with 14 bases between the two germline ends. The CDR3 runs to 12 residues. The DNA for the CDR3 is TGTGCCACCGGGTTCGTCGAGACCGAGCAGTACGTC. It is translated as CATGFVETEQYV.

This chain uses TRBV5-1 with TRBJ1-6; D not resolved. V lost 5 bases to trimming and J lost 4 bases, with 10 bases between them. This CDR3 has 14 residues. Germline CDR1 is SGHRS and CDR2 is YFSETQ. The CDR3 loop reads CASSGTAYNSPLHF. CDR3 sequence (DNA): TGCGCCAGCAGTGGCACGGCTTATAATTCACCCCTCCACTTT.

This clonotype occurred a few times. The J gene is TRBJ1-2, the V gene TRBV24-1; unclear D gene. There are 11 residues in the CDR3. V was clipped by 4 bases and J by 2 bases, with 1 base between them. Germline CDR1 KGHDR, CDR2 SFDVKD. Written as DNA, the CDR3 is TGTGCCACCAGTGAGAACTATGGCTACACCTTC. It specifies CATSENYGYTF.

This clonotype was recorded a few times. This chain uses TRBV4-2 with TRBJ2-1, with 8 nucleotides matching TRBD2. Losses at the gene ends were 0 bases for V and 4 bases for J; bases not matched to a gene: 8. The CDR3 loop spans 17 amino acids. In germline, CDR1 is LGHNA, CDR2 YNFKEQ. CDR3 loop: CASSQDWNSGIYNEQFF. The CDR3 nucleotides are TGTGCCAGCAGCCAAGATTGGAATAGCGGGATTTACAATGAGCAGTTCTTC.

This clonotype was observed a few times. The chain has TRBV6-5 and TRBJ1-2; D is undetermined. Trimming cost V 0 bases and J 7 bases, with 9 bases left between them. The CDR3 extends over 13 amino acids. Looked up from germline, CDR1 is MNHEY and CDR2 is SVGAGI. The CDR3 DNA is TGTGCCAGCAGTTACTCGGGAGCTAGTGGCTACACCTTC. Translation: CASSYSGASGYTF.

The V and J genes are TRBV5-1 and TRBJ1-5; D gene uncertain. The V end was cut by 2 bases, the J end by 7 bases, with 13 bases between. The CDR3 spans 14 residues. CDR1 is SGHRS and CDR2 is YFSETQ in the germline V gene. The CDR3 coding sequence is TGCGCCAGCAGCTTAGGAACTAACCAGCAGCCCCAGCATTTT. This gives the protein CASSLGTNQQPQHF.

There are many counts of this clonotype. The rearrangement uses TRBV29-1 and TRBJ1-2; D uncertain. CDR1 is SQVTM and CDR2 is ANQGSEA in the germline V gene. V was trimmed by 6 bases and J by 2 bases, leaving 10 bases between them. This CDR3 region has 12 residues. For the CDR3, the DNA is TGCAGCGTCACCTCAGAAAACTATGGCTACACCTTC. Its protein product is CSVTSENYGYTF.